The present TCR beta chain was sequenced within a study of blood T cells in healthy people across ages. The V gene's germline CDR1 is MDHEN and CDR2 SYDVKM. V trimming: 7 bases; J trimming: 3 bases; junction bases outside the gene matches: 8. This CDR3 is built from 14 residues. A second PCR, run for about 7 to 12 cycles, used a sample-barcoded 5' primer plus a J-beta primer mix. MiXCR, run by TCRdb on the 5' RACE reads, gives a single entry per CDR3 protein. The sample contains 920,000 or so distinct CDR3 sequences, 35% to 50% of which appear only once. Input material: blood. The receptor was isolated from a woman aged 60-75 years in good health. The chain recombines TRBV28 with TRBJ2-5, with 7 bases fitting TRBD1. The CDR3 DNA reads TGTGCCAGCAACAAAGCCGGGACAGAAGAGACCCAGTACTTC. It yields the protein CASNKAGTEETQYF.